This T cell receptor beta chain was documented in a study of T cells in Graves' hyperthyroidism and ophthalmopathy. Study-level results: In blood, most of the thyroid clonotypes expanded above 0.001 were also present.

This clonotype appeared many times. Its antigen is unknown. Researchers took RNA transcripts and amplified the TCR beta CDR3 regions from them. With the HTBI primer set, the TCR CDR3 went through a first round of RT-PCR. One entry per CDR3 protein results from TCRdb running MiXCR on the multiplex PCR reads. Here the sample spans 350,000 to 400,000 distinct CDR3 sequences, 15% being singletons. With 8 bases clipped from V and 0 bases from J, the junction kept 7 bases outside the gene matches. Looked up from germline, CDR1 is SNHLY and CDR2 is FYNNEI. This CDR3 spans 14 amino acids. What was sequenced was blood. The receptor comes from a woman younger than 45 with Graves' hyperthyroidism. The V call is TRBV2, the J call TRBJ2-7, with 7 nucleotides matching TRBD1. For the CDR3, the DNA is TGTGCCAGCCTTACGGACAGGTACTCCTACGAGCAGTACTTC. Amino acids: CASLTDRYSYEQYF. Full variable domain (missing parts from reference TRBV2 and TRBJ2-7): EPEVTQTPSHQVTQMGQEVILRCVPISNHLYFYWYRQILGQKVEFLVSFYNNEISEKSEIFDDQFSVERPDGSNFTLKIRSTKLEDSAMYFCASLTDRYSYEQYFGPGTRLTVT.